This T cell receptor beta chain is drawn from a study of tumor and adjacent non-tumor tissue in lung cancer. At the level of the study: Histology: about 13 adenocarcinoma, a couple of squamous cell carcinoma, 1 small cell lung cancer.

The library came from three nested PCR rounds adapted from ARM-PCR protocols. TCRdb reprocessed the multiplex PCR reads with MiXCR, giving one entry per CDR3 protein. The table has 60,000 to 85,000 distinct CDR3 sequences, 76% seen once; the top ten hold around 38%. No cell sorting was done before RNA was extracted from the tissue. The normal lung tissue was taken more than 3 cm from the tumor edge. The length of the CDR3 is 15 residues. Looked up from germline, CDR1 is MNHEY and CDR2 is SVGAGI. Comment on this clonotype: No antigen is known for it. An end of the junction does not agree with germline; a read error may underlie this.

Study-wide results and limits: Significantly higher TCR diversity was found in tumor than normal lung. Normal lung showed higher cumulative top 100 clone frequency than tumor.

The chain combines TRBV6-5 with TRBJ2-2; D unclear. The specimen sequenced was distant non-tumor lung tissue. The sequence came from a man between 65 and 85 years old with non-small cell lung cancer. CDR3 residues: CVSSYLRGNTGELFF. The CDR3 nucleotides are TGTGTCAGCAGTTACCTGAGAGGGAACACCGGGGAGCTGTTTTTT.